These 7 T cell receptor beta chains came from one sample sequenced in a study of CD8+ T cells in alopecia areata. Reverse transcribed after extraction, RNA yielded cDNA as the sequencing template. The protocol was immunoSEQ multiplex PCR, while the TCRdb copy is restricted to in-frame clones and leaves out a portion. The sample records some 51,000 clones, 90% to 97% being singletons. The source material was CD8+ T cells sorted from blood, sampled at week 0. These receptors originate from a human donor with alopecia areata.

The rearrangement uses TRBV25-1 and TRBJ1-1, with 8 bases aligning to TRBD1. Unmatched junction bases numbered 5, after V lost 4 bases and J lost 1 base. The V gene's germline CDR1 is MGHDK and CDR2 SYGVNS. The CDR3 consists of 15 residues. CDR3 DNA sequence: TGTGCCAGCAGTGGGCGGGGACAGGCGAACACTGAAGCTTTCTTT. Amino acids: CASSGRGQANTEAFF.

The chain recombines TRBV11-2 with TRBJ2-5; D call uncertain. Germline V gene data show CDR1 as SGHAT and CDR2 as FQNNGV. The CDR3 sequence is 14 residues long. Trimming took 1 base from V and 4 from J, leaving 10 bases between them. The CDR3 nucleotides are TGTGCCAGCAGCTTAGGAGGATGGGGAGAGACCCAGTACTTC. Amino acid sequence: CASSLGGWGETQYF.

The chain uses TRBV27 and TRBJ1-2; no reliable D call. Trimming shortened V by 0 bases and J by 5 bases, and 19 bases separated the two germline ends. Germline CDR1 reads MNHEY; CDR2 reads SMNVEV (reference sequence). The CDR3 runs to 17 residues. The CDR3 protein is CASSLSGLYTGWYGYTF. The CDR3 coding sequence is TGTGCCAGCAGTTTATCCGGCCTTTACACGGGGTGGTATGGCTACACCTTC.

The chain joins TRBV5-1 to TRBJ2-4, with D perhaps matching TRBD1 (5 bases). V was clipped by 0 bases and J by 7 bases, with 20 bases between them. The CDR3 totals 17 residues. CDR1 and CDR2 (germline): SGHRS, YFSETQ. This CDR3 is CASSLDPWTPQMNIQYF. In nucleotides, the CDR3 is TGCGCCAGCAGCTTGGACCCCTGGACACCCCAGATGAACATTCAGTACTTC.

The chain has TRBV7-9 and TRBJ2-7; 7 bases are a match to TRBD2. Looked up from germline, CDR1 is SEHNR and CDR2 is FQNEAQ (reference sequence). The J segment lost 1 base and the V segment lost 10 bases, leaving 10 bases of the junction unmatched. The CDR3 runs 14 residues. Here the CDR3 DNA reads TGTGCCAACCCGGGGCGGGGGACTTCCTACGAGCAGTACTTC. It encodes CANPGRGTSYEQYF. The full variable domain, completed using reference TRBV7-9 and TRBJ2-7, is DTGVSQNPRHKITKRGQNVTFRCDPISEHNRLYWYRQTLGQGPEFLTYFQNEAQLEKSRLLSDRFSAERPKGSFSTLEIQRTEQGDSAMYLCANPGRGTSYEQYFGPGTRLTVT.

The rearrangement links TRBV13 to TRBJ2-5; 9 nucleotides align to TRBD1. After removal of 0 bases from V and 4 bases from J, the junction contained 9 bases not matched to a gene. There are 17 residues in the CDR3. The germline V gene encodes CDR1 PRHDT and CDR2 FYEKMQ (reference sequence). CDR3 DNA: TGTGCCAGCAGCTTAGGGGACAGGGGTGGTTTGCGAGAGACCCAGTACTTC. Protein product: CASSLGDRGGLRETQYF.

This chain connects TRBV4-1 to TRBJ2-1; 11 nucleotides line up with TRBD2. The length of the CDR3 is 17 residues. Germline V gene sequence: CDR1 MGHRA, CDR2 YSYEKL. With 7 bases clipped from V and 8 bases from J, the junction kept 16 bases outside the gene matches. In DNA form, the CDR3 reads TGCGCCAGCACCCTAAGGCTAGCGGGGGGTGGAGGGGATGAGCAGTTCTTC. Its translation is CASTLRLAGGGGDEQFF.